The sequence of this T cell receptor (beta chain) was determined in a study of blood T cell repertoires in COVID-19. Across the study: Sources were T cells, B-cell-depleted T cells, or PBMCs; the material itself was cDNA or gDNA.

Clones were sequenced by immunoSEQ multiplex PCR, and TCRdb holds only the in-frame ones, with some missing. The data contain 300,000 to 400,000 clones, approximately 90% of them singletons. Recruits, aged about 18 to 90 years, lived in 24 US areas. Assignments of participants to cohorts depended upon their own reported clinical history. Trimming cost V 5 bases and J 5 bases; bases outside gene matches: 13. The CDR3 extends over 16 amino acids. The germline gives CDR1 LNHDA, CDR2 SQIVND (reference sequence). This receptor was taken from a woman aged 25 to 39 with acute COVID-19. Sequenced material: PBMCs or T cells enriched from blood (not recorded which). The chain combines TRBV19 with TRBJ1-2, with 8 bases fitting TRBD1. CDR3 bases: TGTGCCAGTAGTCTCCAGGGATATGGGACAGGATATGGCTACACCTTC. This encodes CASSLQGYGTGYGYTF.